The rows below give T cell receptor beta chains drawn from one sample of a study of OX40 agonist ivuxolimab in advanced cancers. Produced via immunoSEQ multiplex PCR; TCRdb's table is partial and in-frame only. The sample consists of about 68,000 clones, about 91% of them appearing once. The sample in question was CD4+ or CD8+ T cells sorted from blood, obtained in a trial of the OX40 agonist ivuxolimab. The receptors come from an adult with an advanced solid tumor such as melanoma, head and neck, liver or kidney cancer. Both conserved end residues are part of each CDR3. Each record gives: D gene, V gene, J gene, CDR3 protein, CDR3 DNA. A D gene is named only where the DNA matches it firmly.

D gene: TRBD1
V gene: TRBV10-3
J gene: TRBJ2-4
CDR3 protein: CAISEGTDTGNIQYF
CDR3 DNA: TGTGCCATCAGTGAAGGGACAGATACGGGAAACATTCAGTACTTC

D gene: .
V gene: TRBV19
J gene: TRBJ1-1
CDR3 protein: CASNNGGMNTEAFF
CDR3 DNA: TGTGCCAGTAATAATGGCGGCATGAACACTGAAGCTTTCTTT

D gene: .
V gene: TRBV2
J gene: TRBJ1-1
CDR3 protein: CASSYAGTAVEAFF
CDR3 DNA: TGTGCCAGCAGTTATGCTGGGACGGCCGTTGAAGCTTTCTTT

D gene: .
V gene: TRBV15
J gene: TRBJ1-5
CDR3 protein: CATSIRPDQPQHF
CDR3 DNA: TGTGCCACCAGCATACGGCCCGATCAGCCCCAGCATTTT

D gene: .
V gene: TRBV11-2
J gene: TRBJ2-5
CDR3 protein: CASSLGGGAETQYF
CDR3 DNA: TGTGCCAGCAGCTTAGGAGGGGGAGCAGAGACCCAGTACTTC

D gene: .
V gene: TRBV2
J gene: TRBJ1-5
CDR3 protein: CASREGYSNQPQHF
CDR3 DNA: TGTGCCAGCAGAGAGGGATATAGCAATCAGCCCCAGCATTTT

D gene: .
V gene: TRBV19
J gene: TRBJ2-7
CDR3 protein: CASSLGLNSYEQYF
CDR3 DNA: TGTGCCAGTAGTTTAGGACTGAACTCCTACGAGCAGTACTTC

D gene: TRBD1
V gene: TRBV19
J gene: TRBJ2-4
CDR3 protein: CASRPDRGPDIQYF
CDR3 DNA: TGTGCCAGTAGACCAGACAGGGGGCCGGACATTCAGTACTTC

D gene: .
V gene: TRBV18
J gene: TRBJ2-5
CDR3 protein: CASSPGETQYF
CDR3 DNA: TGTGCCAGCTCACCGGGGGAGACCCAGTACTTC

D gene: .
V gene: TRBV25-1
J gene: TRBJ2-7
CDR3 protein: CASGNVDSLSYEQYF
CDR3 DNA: TGTGCCAGCGGGAACGTGGACAGCCTCTCCTACGAGCAGTACTTC

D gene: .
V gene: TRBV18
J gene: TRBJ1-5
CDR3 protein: CASSPGLDVNQPQHF
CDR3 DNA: TGTGCCAGCTCGCCAGGGTTGGACGTCAATCAGCCCCAGCATTTT

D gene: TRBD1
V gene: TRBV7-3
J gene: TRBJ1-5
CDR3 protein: CASSSRDRLNQPQHF
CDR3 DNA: TGTGCCAGCAGCTCCCGGGACAGATTAAATCAGCCCCAGCATTTT

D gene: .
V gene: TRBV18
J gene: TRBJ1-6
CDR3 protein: CASSLYSGNNSPLHF
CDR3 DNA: TGTGCCAGCTCACTATATTCGGGAAATAATTCACCCCTCCACTTT

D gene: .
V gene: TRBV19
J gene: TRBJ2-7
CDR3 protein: CASSMKGNYEQYF
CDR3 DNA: TGTGCCAGTAGTATGAAGGGAAACTACGAGCAGTACTTC

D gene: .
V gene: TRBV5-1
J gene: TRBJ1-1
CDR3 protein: CASSLWGNRVNTEAFF
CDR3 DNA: TGCGCCAGCAGCTTGTGGGGTAACAGGGTGAACACTGAAGCTTTCTTT

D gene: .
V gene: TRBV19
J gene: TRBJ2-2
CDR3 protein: CASMVGGIGTGELFF
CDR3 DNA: TGTGCCAGTATGGTCGGCGGGATCGGGACCGGGGAGCTGTTTTTT

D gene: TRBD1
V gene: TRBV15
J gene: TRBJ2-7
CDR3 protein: CATSRDARGLNSEQYF
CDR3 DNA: TGTGCCACCAGCAGAGATGCTAGGGGGCTTAATAGCGAGCAGTACTTC

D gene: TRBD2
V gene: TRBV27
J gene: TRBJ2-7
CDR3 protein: CASSPLAGAGEQYF
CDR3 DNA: TGTGCCAGCAGTCCCCTAGCGGGAGCGGGAGAGCAGTACTTC

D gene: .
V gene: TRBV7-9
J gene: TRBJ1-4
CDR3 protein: CASSQRLGTNEKLFF
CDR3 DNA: TGTGCCAGCAGCCAGCGCCTGGGGACTAATGAAAAACTGTTTTTT

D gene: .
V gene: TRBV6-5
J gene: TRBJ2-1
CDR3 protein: CASSRQTSYNEQFF
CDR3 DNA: TGTGCCAGCAGTCGACAGACGTCCTACAATGAGCAGTTCTTC

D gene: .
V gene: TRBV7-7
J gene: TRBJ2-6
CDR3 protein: CASSPGVSSGANVLTF
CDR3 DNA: TGTGCCAGCAGCCCAGGGGTGAGCTCTGGGGCCAACGTCCTGACTTTC